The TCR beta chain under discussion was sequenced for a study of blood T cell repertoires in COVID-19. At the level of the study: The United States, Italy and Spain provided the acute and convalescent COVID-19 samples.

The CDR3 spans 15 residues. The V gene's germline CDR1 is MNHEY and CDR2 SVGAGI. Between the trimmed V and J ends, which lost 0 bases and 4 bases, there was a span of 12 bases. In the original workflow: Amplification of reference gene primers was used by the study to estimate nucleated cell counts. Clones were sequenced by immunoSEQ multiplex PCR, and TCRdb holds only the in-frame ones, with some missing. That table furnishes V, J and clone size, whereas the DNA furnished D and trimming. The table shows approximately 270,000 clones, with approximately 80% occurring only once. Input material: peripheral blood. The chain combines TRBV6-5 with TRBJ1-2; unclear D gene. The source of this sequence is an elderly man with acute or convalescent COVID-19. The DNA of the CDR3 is TGTGCCAGCAGTTACTCGCCGTCGGGAATCTATGGCTACACCTTC. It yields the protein CASSYSPSGIYGYTF.